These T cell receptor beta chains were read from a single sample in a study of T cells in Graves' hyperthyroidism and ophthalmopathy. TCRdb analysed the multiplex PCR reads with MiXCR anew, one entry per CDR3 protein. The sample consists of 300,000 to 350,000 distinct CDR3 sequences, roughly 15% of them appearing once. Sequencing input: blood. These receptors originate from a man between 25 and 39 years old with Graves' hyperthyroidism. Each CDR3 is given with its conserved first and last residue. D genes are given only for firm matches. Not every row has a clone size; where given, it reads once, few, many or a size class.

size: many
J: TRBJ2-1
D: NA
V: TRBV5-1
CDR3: CASSLGGWGNEQFF
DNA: TGCGCCAGCAGCTTGGGAGGGTGGGGCAATGAGCAGTTCTTC

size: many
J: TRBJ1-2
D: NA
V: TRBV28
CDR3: CASRDKGGVSYGYTF
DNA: TGTGCCAGCAGGGACAAGGGGGGGGTTTCCTATGGCTACACCTTC

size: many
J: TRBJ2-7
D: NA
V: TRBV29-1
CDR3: CSVSYRDYEQYF
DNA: TGCAGCGTTAGCTACAGGGACTACGAGCAGTACTTC

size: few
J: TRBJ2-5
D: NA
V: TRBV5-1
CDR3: CASSLEGPDQETQYF
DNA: TGCGCCAGCAGCTTGGAGGGCCCGGACCAAGAGACCCAGTACTTC

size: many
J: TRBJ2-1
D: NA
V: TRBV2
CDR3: CASNAGWSYNEQFF
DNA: TGTGCCAGCAATGCAGGGTGGTCCTACAATGAGCAGTTCTTC

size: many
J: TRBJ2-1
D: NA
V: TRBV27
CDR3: CASSYVQGNEQFF
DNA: TGTGCCAGCAGTTACGTTCAGGGCAATGAGCAGTTCTTC

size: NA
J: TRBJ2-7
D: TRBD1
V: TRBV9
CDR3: CASSVGQGGAYEQYF
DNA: TGTGCCAGCAGCGTAGGACAGGGGGGGGCCTACGAGCAGTACTTC

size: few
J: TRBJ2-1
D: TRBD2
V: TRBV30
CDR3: CAWTRGVLAPGGDEQFF
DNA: TGTGCCTGGACCCGAGGGGTACTAGCGCCTGGGGGAGATGAGCAGTTCTTC

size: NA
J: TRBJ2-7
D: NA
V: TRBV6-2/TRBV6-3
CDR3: CASSYSIGNPYEQYF
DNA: TGTGCCAGCAGTTACTCGATCGGCAACCCGTACGAGCAGTACTTC

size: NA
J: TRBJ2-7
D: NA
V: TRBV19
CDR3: CASSPGISYEQYF
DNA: TGTGCCAGTAGTCCTGGGATCTCCTACGAGCAGTACTTC

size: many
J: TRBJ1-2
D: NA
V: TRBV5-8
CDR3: CASSFRNNYGYTF
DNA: TGTGCCAGCAGCTTCAGAAATAACTATGGCTACACCTTC

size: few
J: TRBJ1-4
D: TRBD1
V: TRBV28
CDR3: CASSSGQGGNEKLFF
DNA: TGTGCCAGCAGTTCCGGACAGGGTGGAAATGAAAAACTGTTTTTT

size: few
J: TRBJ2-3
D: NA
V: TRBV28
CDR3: CASSFKSGGTDTQYF
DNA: TGTGCCAGCAGTTTCAAGTCAGGAGGCACAGATACGCAGTATTTT

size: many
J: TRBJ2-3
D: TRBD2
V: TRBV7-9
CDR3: CASSTSGPGGNTQYF
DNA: TGTGCCAGCAGCACTAGCGGGCCCGGGGGCAATACGCAGTATTTT

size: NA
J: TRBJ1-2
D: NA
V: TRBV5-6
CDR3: CASSLALRVGVYGYTF
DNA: TGTGCCAGCAGCTTGGCACTGAGGGTGGGAGTCTATGGCTACACCTTC

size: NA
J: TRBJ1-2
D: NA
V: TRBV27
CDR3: CAGSLSAGPGSYGYTF
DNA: TGTGCCGGCAGTTTATCCGCAGGGCCGGGGTCCTATGGCTACACCTTC

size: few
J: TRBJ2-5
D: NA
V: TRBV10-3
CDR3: CAISVLGETQYF
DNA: TGTGCCATCAGTGTGTTAGGAGAGACCCAGTACTTC

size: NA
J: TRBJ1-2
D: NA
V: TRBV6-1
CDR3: CASRFGYGYTF
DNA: TGTGCCAGCAGGTTCGGCTATGGCTACACCTTC

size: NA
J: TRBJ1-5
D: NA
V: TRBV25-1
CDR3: CASSGAGWGNQPQHF
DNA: TGTGCCAGCAGTGGGGCAGGCTGGGGCAATCAGCCCCAGCATTTT

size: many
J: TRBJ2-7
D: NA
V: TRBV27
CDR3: CASSPARGTYSSYEQYF
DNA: TGTGCCAGCAGTCCTGCCAGGGGAACTTACAGCTCCTACGAGCAGTACTTC

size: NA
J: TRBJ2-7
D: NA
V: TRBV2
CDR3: CASRGLSYEQYF
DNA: TGTGCCAGCAGGGGTCTCAGCTACGAGCAGTACTTC

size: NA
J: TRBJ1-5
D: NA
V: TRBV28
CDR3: CATRGQGNQPQHF
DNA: TGTGCCACCCGGGGTCAGGGCAATCAGCCCCAGCATTTT

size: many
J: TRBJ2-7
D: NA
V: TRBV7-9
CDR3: CASSLGGSVGEQYF
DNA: TGTGCCAGCAGCTTAGGGGGAAGCGTAGGCGAGCAGTACTTC

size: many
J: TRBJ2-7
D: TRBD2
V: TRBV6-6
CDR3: CASSYSSSGDSSYEQYF
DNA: TGTGCCAGCAGTTACTCTAGCAGCGGGGATAGCTCCTACGAGCAGTACTTC

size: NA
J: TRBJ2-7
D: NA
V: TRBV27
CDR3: CASSASTVIRQLTYEQYF
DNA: TGTGCCAGCAGCGCGAGCACAGTGATCAGACAACTAACCTACGAGCAGTACTTC

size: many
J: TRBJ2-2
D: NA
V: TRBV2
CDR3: CASNEDGYGELFF
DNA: TGTGCCAGCAACGAAGACGGATACGGGGAGCTGTTTTTT

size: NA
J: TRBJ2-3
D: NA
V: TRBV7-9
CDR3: CASSSLSFTDTQYF
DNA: TGTGCCAGCAGCTCGTTATCTTTCACAGATACGCAGTATTTT